The 26 T cell receptor beta chains in this list originate from one sample, sequenced in a study of blood T cell repertoires in COVID-19 (dated by TCRdb to between 2020 and 2021). The library was prepared using the immunoSEQ multiplex PCR assay. TCRdb limited this immuneACCESS table to in-frame rearrangements with V and J called. A share of clones is missing; checked studies link under half to unresolved V genes, and the rest is unexplained. In all, the sample holds roughly 320,000 clones, and approximately 86% of those were seen once. The top ten clones comprise around 1.4% of the sample. Source material: peripheral blood. The receptors were gathered from a man in his 70s with acute or convalescent COVID-19.

This chain's CDR3 is CASSLAGVPQETQYF. The CDR3 DNA is TGTGCCAGCAGCTTGGCAGGGGTTCCCCAAGAGACCCAGTACTTC. The chain uses TRBV7-3 and TRBJ2-5, with D possibly being TRBD1 (6 bases). V was pared by 3 bases and J by 1 base, with 12 bases between. Germline V gives CDR1 SGHTA, CDR2 FQGTGA. The CDR3 consists of 15 residues.

V is TRBV19 and J is TRBJ2-7; D is unclear. This CDR3 has 14 amino acids. The germline V and J ends were trimmed by 4 bases and 3 bases, with 13 bases remaining between them. CDR1 LNHDA and CDR2 SQIVND come from the germline V gene (reference sequence). CDR3 protein: CASSSGVVGYEQYF. As DNA, the CDR3 is TGTGCCAGTAGTAGCGGAGTAGTCGGCTACGAGCAGTACTTC.

This clone was recorded only once. The chain carries TRBV7-2 and TRBJ2-1, with TRBD2 matching over 9 bases. V dropped 0 bases and J dropped 8; count of bases not matched to a gene: 5. Germline lookup yields CDR1 SGHTA and CDR2 FQGNSA. CDR3 size: 15 residues. CDR3 residues: CASSLAVAGAYEQFF. For the CDR3, the DNA is TGTGCCAGCAGCTTAGCGGTAGCGGGGGCATATGAGCAGTTCTTC.

The V call is TRBV29-1, the J call TRBJ1-3, with a tentative D call TRBD1 (5 bases). This CDR3 region has 13 residues. Germline assignment: CDR1 SQVTM and CDR2 ANQGSEA. V dropped 7 bases and J dropped 4 bases, with 14 bases sitting between them. This chain's CDR3 is CSAAGKSGNTIYF. CDR3 in DNA: TGCAGCGCCGCAGGGAAGTCCGGAAACACCATATATTTT.

The chain recombines TRBV4-2 with TRBJ2-5; weak D call: TRBD1 (5 bases). V lost 1 base and J lost 4, with 16 bases in between. Per the germline V gene, CDR1 is LGHNA and CDR2 is YNFKEQ. CDR3 length: 16 amino acids. The CDR3 region is CASSQGSIRGPETQYF. CDR3 nucleotides: TGTGCCAGCAGCCAAGGGTCAATAAGGGGCCCAGAGACCCAGTACTTC.

V is TRBV11-2 and J is TRBJ1-2, with D unclear. The CDR3 covers 15 residues. Germline V lookup: CDR1 SGHAT, CDR2 FQNNGV. V was shortened by 1 base and J by 4 bases, with 13 bases between the two germline ends. The DNA for the CDR3 is TGTGCCAGCAGCTTAGGCCCGGGAGGCAGCTATGGCTACACCTTC. It yields the protein CASSLGPGGSYGYTF.

The chain employs TRBV28 and TRBJ2-4; 8 nucleotides agree with TRBD2. The CDR3 runs to 16 residues. CDR1 is MDHEN, CDR2 SYDVKM, per germline. The J segment lost 2 bases and the V segment lost 3 bases, leaving 6 bases of the junction unmatched. Here the CDR3 DNA reads TGTGCCAGCAGTTTGAAGAGCGGGAGTTCCAAAAACATTCAGTACTTC. Protein: CASSLKSGSSKNIQYF.

V and J are TRBV29-1 and TRBJ2-7; TRBD1 aligns across 7 bases. Germline V lookup: CDR1 SQVTM, CDR2 ANQGSEA. After removal of 6 bases from V and 0 bases from J, the junction contained 5 bases not matched to a gene. The CDR3 extends over 13 amino acids. The CDR3 bases are TGCAGCGTCGGGACAGTGAGCTCCTACGAGCAGTACTTC. This codes for CSVGTVSSYEQYF.

V gene TRBV5-6 combines with J gene TRBJ2-2, with D unresolved. Germline CDR1 SGHDT, CDR2 YYEEEE. CDR3 length: 14 amino acids. V lost 1 base to trimming and J lost 6 bases, with 10 bases between them. CDR3 sequence reads: CASSLMTVPGELFF. CDR3 DNA sequence: TGTGCCAGCAGCTTGATGACTGTCCCCGGGGAGCTGTTTTTT.

The chain employs TRBV2 and TRBJ1-1; D is unclear. Germline V CDR1 and CDR2: SNHLY, FYNNEI. Trimming pared 4 bases from V and 5 bases from J, leaving 14 bases between. The CDR3 is made up of 14 amino acids. The CDR3 here is CASSGPILATEAFF. In DNA, the CDR3 is TGTGCCAGCAGTGGGCCCATCCTTGCTACTGAAGCTTTCTTT.

The chain recombines TRBV6-2 or TRBV6-3 with TRBJ1-6; weak D call: TRBD1 (6 bases). Trimming removed 2 bases at V and 5 bases at J, with 10 bases between. The CDR3 is 15 amino acids. Germline-derived CDR1 and CDR2 are MNHEY and SVGEGT. CDR3 residues: CASSYLAGDNSPLHF. CDR3 nucleotides: TGTGCCAGCAGTTACCTAGCAGGGGATAATTCACCCCTCCACTTT.

V is TRBV7-9 and J is TRBJ1-2, with a tentative D call TRBD1 (5 bases). Germline V gene sequence: CDR1 SEHNR, CDR2 FQNEAQ (reference sequence). The CDR3 sequence is 14 residues long. The ends were cut back, 3 bases at V and 8 bases at J, with 16 bases in the middle. The CDR3 coding sequence is TGTGCCAGCAGCTTTGGGGGGAATGAGTACGGCTACACCTTC. This sequence encodes CASSFGGNEYGYTF.

The chain carries TRBV29-1 and TRBJ2-1, with 10 bases identical to TRBD2. Germline trimming cut 1 base from V and 6 bases from J; bases unmatched to any gene: 6. The CDR3 runs to 15 residues. Looked up from germline, CDR1 is SQVTM and CDR2 is ANQGSEA. The CDR3 region is CSVEVHGLAANEQFF. For the CDR3, the DNA is TGCAGCGTTGAAGTTCACGGACTAGCGGCCAATGAGCAGTTCTTC.

J is TRBJ2-7 and V is TRBV3-1 (or the pseudogene TRBV3-2); weak D call: TRBD2 (5 bases). Per the germline V gene, CDR1 is LGHDT and CDR2 is YNNKEL (reference sequence). The V end was cut by 4 bases, the J end by 2 bases, with 24 bases between. This CDR3 comprises 18 residues. CDR3 DNA: TGTGCCAGCAGCCTCCAAAGTCCCTCGGGGTCCCGGACCTACGAGCAGTACTTC. It encodes CASSLQSPSGSRTYEQYF.

This clone is a singleton in its sample. V and J are TRBV7-2 and TRBJ2-1; D remains ambiguous. Germline-derived CDR1 and CDR2 are SGHTA and FQGNSA. The CDR3 loop spans 16 amino acids. Trimming removed 0 bases at V and 2 bases at J, with 11 bases between. The CDR3 DNA reads TGTGCCAGCAGCTTAGCGTACGGGTCCGCCTACAATGAGCAGTTCTTC. Translated: CASSLAYGSAYNEQFF.

The chain employs TRBV5-5 and TRBJ2-3; 8 nucleotides agree with TRBD2. The trim removed 2 bases at V and 5 bases at J, leaving 10 bases unmatched. The V gene's germline CDR1 is SGHKS and CDR2 YYEKEE (reference sequence). The CDR3 extends over 16 amino acids. CDR3: CASSFQAGEGGDTQYF. For the CDR3, the DNA is TGTGCCAGCAGCTTTCAAGCGGGGGAGGGGGGAGATACGCAGTATTTT.

The chain recombines TRBV10-1 with TRBJ2-5, with 7 positions matching TRBD1. Germline V CDR1 and CDR2: WNHNN, SYGVQD (reference sequence). The CDR3 runs 18 residues. The V and J ends lost 6 bases and 3 bases, in that order; junction bases with no gene match: 19. CDR3 coding DNA: TGCGCCAGCAGCCCGGGACAGACACGAAACCTACGAAAAGAGACCCAGTACTTC. This sequence encodes CASSPGQTRNLRKETQYF.

This chain joins TRBV5-1 and TRBJ2-3, with 16 bases lining up with TRBD2. This CDR3 region has 16 residues. The V gene end was trimmed by 4 bases and the J gene end by 7 bases; junction bases not matched to a gene: 6. Looked up from germline, CDR1 is SGHRS and CDR2 is YFSETQ. The CDR3 loop is CASSGGTSGGAYTQYF. The CDR3 DNA is TGCGCCAGCAGCGGCGGGACTAGCGGGGGGGCATATACGCAGTATTTT. The variable domain in full, with the rest retrieved from reference TRBV5-1 and TRBJ2-3, is KAGVTQTPRYLIKTRGQQVTLSCSPISGHRSVSWYQQTPGQGLQFLFEYFSETQRNKGNFPGRFSGRQFSNSRSEMNVSTLELGDSALYLCASSGGTSGGAYTQYFGPGTRLTVL.

The chain recombines TRBV7-2 with TRBJ2-2, with TRBD2 as a possible D gene (5 bases). CDR3 length: 18 residues. With 0 bases removed from V and 5 bases from J, the gap between germline ends came to 19 bases. CDR1 and CDR2 (germline): SGHTA, FQGNSA. CDR3 loop: CASSLASSRTPWTGELFF. CDR3 bases: TGTGCCAGCAGCTTAGCTAGTAGCAGGACTCCATGGACCGGGGAGCTGTTTTTT.

The chain combines TRBV6-6 with TRBJ1-5; D perhaps matches TRBD1 (5 bases). The CDR3 sequence is 15 residues long. From germline, CDR1 is MNHNY and CDR2 SVGAGI (reference sequence). V lost 2 bases and J 6 bases, leaving 14 bases between the germline ends. This CDR3 reads CASSYGGGGGQPQHF. The CDR3, as DNA: TGTGCCAGCAGTTACGGGGGAGGCGGGGGTCAGCCCCAGCATTTT.

The V call is TRBV7-2, the J call TRBJ1-1; D call uncertain. Trimming left V 1 base short and J 5 bases short, with 8 bases between. CDR1 SGHTA and CDR2 FQGNSA come from the germline V gene. CDR3 length: 13 residues. CDR3 loop: CASSLVRGTEAFF. In DNA form, the CDR3 reads TGTGCCAGCAGCTTAGTAAGAGGGACTGAAGCTTTCTTT.

The chain combines TRBV7-2 with TRBJ2-5; 7 nucleotides match TRBD2. V was pared by 1 base and J by 4 bases, with 3 bases of the junction left unmatched. Germline V gene lookup returns CDR1 SGHTA and CDR2 FQGNSA. This CDR3 region has 14 residues. The CDR3 reads CASSLDGGRETQYF. DNA of the CDR3: TGTGCCAGCAGCTTAGATGGCGGGAGAGAGACCCAGTACTTC.

The genes are TRBV7-3 and TRBJ2-1; 10 bases match TRBD2. V dropped 5 bases and J dropped 4; count of bases not matched to a gene: 8. CDR3 length equals 16 residues. CDR1 SGHTA and CDR2 FQGTGA come from the germline V gene. The CDR3 loop is CASSRTGTSEYNEQFF. The DNA of the CDR3 is TGTGCCAGCAGCCGAACCGGGACTAGCGAGTACAATGAGCAGTTCTTC. Based on the CDR3 plus reference TRBV7-3 and TRBJ2-1, the full variable domain is GAGVSQTPSNKVTEKGKYVELRCDPISGHTALYWYRQSLGQGPEFLIYFQGTGAADDSGLPNDRFFAVRPEGSVSTLKIQRTERGDSAVYLCASSRTGTSEYNEQFFGPGTRLTVL.

The chain links TRBV4-2 to TRBJ1-6; D possibly corresponds to TRBD1 (6 bases). The CDR3 runs 14 residues. Trimming stripped 4 bases from V and 3 bases from J, with 7 bases between. Per germline, CDR1 LGHNA and CDR2 YNFKEQ. CDR3 nucleotides: TGTGCCAGCAGCCCGGACAGCTATAATTCACCCCTCCACTTT. Translation gives CASSPDSYNSPLHF.

The J gene is TRBJ1-5, the V gene TRBV10-3; D gene ambiguous. Trimming pared 5 bases from V and 5 bases from J, leaving 16 bases between. The germline V gene encodes CDR1 ENHRY and CDR2 SYGVKD. This CDR3 region has 15 residues. CDR3 loop: CAISPAADQYQPQHF. As DNA, the CDR3 is TGTGCCATCAGTCCCGCGGCAGACCAGTATCAGCCCCAGCATTTT.

The rearrangement joins TRBV2 to TRBJ2-7; possibly TRBD1 for D (7 bases). V lost 7 bases, J lost 7 bases, and 14 bases lay in between. This CDR3 has 12 residues. Germline assignment: CDR1 SNHLY and CDR2 FYNNEI. CDR3 nucleotides: TGTGCCAGCAACACAGGGGCGGGAGAGCAGTACTTC. This gives the protein CASNTGAGEQYF.